The T cell receptor beta chain described here comes from a study of blood T cell repertoires in COVID-19. Clones were sequenced by immunoSEQ multiplex PCR, and TCRdb holds only the in-frame ones, with some missing. The table has around 81,000 clones, 88% seen once; the top ten hold around 6.6%. V shed 0 bases and J shed 1 base, with 10 bases lying between them. The germline V gene encodes CDR1 SGHRS and CDR2 YFSETQ. This CDR3 region has 15 residues. The chain uses TRBV5-1 and TRBJ1-1; possibly TRBD1 for D (6 bases). The sequence derives from a man aged 70-80 years with acute or convalescent COVID-19. Sequenced: peripheral blood. The CDR3 DNA reads as TGCGCCAGCAGCTTGGCGTCAGGGGCGAACACTGAAGCTTTCTTT. Amino acids: CASSLASGANTEAFF.